These 2 T cell receptor beta chains came from one sample sequenced in a study of cytomegalovirus exposure and HLA in healthy donors. Amplification used 60 Vbeta primers and 13 Jbeta primers. Only in-frame clones appear in the TCRdb table, and some are missing; sequencing was by immunoSEQ multiplex PCR. This sample has around 200,000 clones, with about four fifths found just once. Material: PBMCs. Receptors were obtained from a male donor in good health and CMV-seronegative.

This chain uses TRBV30 with TRBJ1-2, with D perhaps matching TRBD1 (6 bases). V was pared by 4 bases and J by 4 bases, with 10 bases between. Germline V gives CDR1 GTSNPN, CDR2 SVGIG (reference sequence). The CDR3 contains 12 residues. The CDR3 region is CAWTRGTYGYTF. Here the CDR3 DNA reads TGTGCCTGGACCAGGGGCACCTATGGCTACACCTTC.

The rearrangement joins TRBV5-6 to TRBJ1-5; TRBD1 agrees at 10 bases. CDR1 is SGHDT, CDR2 YYEEEE, per germline. With 2 bases clipped from V and 0 bases from J, the junction kept 8 bases outside the gene matches. This CDR3 spans 18 amino acids. The DNA for the CDR3 is TGTGCCAGCAGCTTCCCCGGGACAGGGGCGTATAGCAATCAGCCCCAGCATTTT. Its protein product is CASSFPGTGAYSNQPQHF.